Each of the 30 T cell receptor beta chains below was sequenced from the same sample in a study of blood T cell repertoires in COVID-19. Sequencing was performed with immunoSEQ multiplex PCR; in TCRdb, only in-frame clones are kept and a portion is missing. The table records 90,000 to 140,000 clones, about four fifths of them present only once. Sequences were obtained from peripheral blood. The receptors come from a woman in her 70s with acute or convalescent COVID-19.

This clone was seen once. V gene TRBV6-2 or TRBV6-3 combines with J gene TRBJ2-7, with TRBD1 identical over 8 bases. The germline CDR1 and CDR2 sequences are MNHEY and SVGEGT. CDR3 size: 14 residues. Losses at the gene ends were 5 bases for V and 3 bases for J; bases not matched to a gene: 6. CDR3 region: CASSPAGQVYEQYF. Written as DNA, the CDR3 is TGTGCCAGCAGTCCCGCGGGACAGGTCTACGAGCAGTACTTC.

The chain combines TRBV4-2 with TRBJ2-7; tentatively, D is TRBD2 (6 bases). CDR1 and CDR2 (germline): LGHNA, YNFKEQ. The CDR3 totals 15 residues. Trimming took 1 base from V and 2 from J, leaving 12 bases between them. The CDR3 loop is CASSQAGAGTYEQYF. The CDR3 DNA follows: TGTGCCAGCAGCCAAGCTGGAGCGGGCACCTACGAGCAGTACTTC.

V and J are TRBV1 and TRBJ2-7; the table's TRBD2 call for D was not verified on the DNA. TRBV1 is shown as a pseudogene. The CDR3 runs 12 residues. The DNA of the CDR3 is TGCACCAGCAGCCCGGAGGCCTACGAGCAGTACTTC. Translating it yields CTSSPEAYEQYF.

The chain couples TRBV5-1 to TRBJ2-5, with D tentatively TRBD1 (5 bases). CDR1 and CDR2 (germline): SGHRS, YFSETQ. CDR3 length: 15 residues. The V end was cut by 3 bases, the J end by 1 base, with 13 bases between. CDR3 residues: CASSSLGASQETQYF. The CDR3 DNA reads TGCGCCAGCAGCTCCCTAGGGGCGAGCCAAGAGACCCAGTACTTC.

The chain links TRBV5-1 to TRBJ2-7, with 7 bases lining up with TRBD1. V was clipped by 0 bases and J by 4 bases; unmatched bases: 10. CDR3 length: 16 amino acids. Per the germline V gene, CDR1 is SGHRS and CDR2 is YFSETQ. The chain's CDR3 is CASSLGQRGRGYEQYF. The CDR3 DNA sequence: TGCGCCAGCAGCTTGGGGCAAAGGGGGCGCGGGTACGAGCAGTACTTC.

V is TRBV11-2 and J is TRBJ1-2; D gene unclear. Trimming removed 2 bases at V and 3 bases at J, with 7 bases between. Germline assignment: CDR1 SGHAT and CDR2 FQNNGV. The CDR3 length is 13 residues. Here the CDR3 reads CASSLSSDYGYTF. CDR3 bases: TGTGCCAGCAGCTTATCGTCAGACTATGGCTACACCTTC. The whole variable domain, remainder taken from reference TRBV11-2 and TRBJ1-2, is EAGVAQSPRYKIIEKRQSVAFWCNPISGHATLYWYQQILGQGPKLLIQFQNNGVVDDSQLPKDRFSAERLKGVDSTLKIQPAKLEDSAVYLCASSLSSDYGYTFGSGTRLTVV.

V gene TRBV6-6 combines with J gene TRBJ1-4, with unresolved D. Germline V gene sequence: CDR1 MNHNY, CDR2 SVGAGI (reference sequence). V was pared by 0 bases and J by 8 bases, with 4 bases between. The CDR3 loop spans 12 amino acids. CDR3 DNA sequence: TGTGCCAGCAGTTACTCCGGGGAAAAACTGTTTTTT. Translation: CASSYSGEKLFF.

A remark on this clone: Other DNA sequences in this sample translate to the same CDR3. The chain uses TRBV19 and TRBJ2-3, with 7 bases matching TRBD2. Trimming cost V 3 bases and J 1 base; bases outside gene matches: 1. The length of the CDR3 is 14 residues. The germline V gene has CDR1 LNHDA and CDR2 SQIVND (reference sequence). CDR3 nucleotide sequence: TGTGCCAGTAGTATTGGGGGGGGCACAGATACGCAGTATTTT. Translation gives CASSIGGGTDTQYF.

This rearrangement joins TRBV7-9 to TRBJ1-1, with D maybe TRBD1 (6 bases). This CDR3 is built from 13 residues. Trimming shortened V by 4 bases and J by 7 bases, and 13 bases separated the two germline ends. Germline lookup yields CDR1 SEHNR and CDR2 FQNEAQ (reference sequence). The CDR3 bases are TGTGCCAGCAGCTCGAAGGGCAGGGGTGAAGCTTTCTTT. Translating it yields CASSSKGRGEAFF.

The chain employs TRBV7-9 and TRBJ2-3; 13 bases align to TRBD2. In germline, CDR1 is SEHNR, CDR2 FQNEAQ (reference sequence). With V trimmed by 4 bases and J by 8 bases, 9 bases remained unmatched. The CDR3 extends over 16 amino acids. CDR3 region: CASSYQGLAGASTQYF. The CDR3 DNA reads as TGTGCCAGCAGCTACCAAGGACTAGCGGGAGCTTCTACGCAGTATTTT.

The rearrangement links TRBV19 to TRBJ2-5; TRBD1 matches at 9 bases. This CDR3 has 14 residues. Trimming took 5 bases from V and 5 from J; bases not matched to a gene: 6. Germline V gene sequence: CDR1 LNHDA, CDR2 SQIVND (reference sequence). The chain's CDR3 is CASSRTGGSETQYF. CDR3 DNA sequence: TGTGCCAGTAGTCGCACAGGGGGCTCGGAGACCCAGTACTTC. Full variable domain (remainder filled in from reference TRBV19 and TRBJ2-5): DGGITQSPKYLFRKEGQNVTLSCEQNLNHDAMYWYRQDPGQGLRLIYYSQIVNDFQKGDIAEGYSVSREKKESFPLTVTSAQKNPTAFYLCASSRTGGSETQYFGPGTRLLVL.

V and J are TRBV28 and TRBJ1-5; possibly TRBD1 for D (6 bases). V was trimmed by 2 bases and J by 0 bases, leaving 8 bases between them. CDR3 length equals 15 residues. Germline-derived CDR1 and CDR2 are MDHEN and SYDVKM. CDR3 sequence (DNA): TGTGCCAGCAGTTTAGGGGGGGCTAGCAATCAGCCCCAGCATTTT. Its protein product is CASSLGGASNQPQHF.

J is TRBJ1-3 and V is TRBV5-1, with D unclear. The CDR3 is 17 residues long. Germline V gives CDR1 SGHRS, CDR2 YFSETQ. V lost 0 bases and J 0 bases, leaving 13 bases between the germline ends. Here the CDR3 DNA reads TGCGCCAGCAGCTTGGTTCCAACAGAACACTCTGGAAACACCATATATTTT. This codes for CASSLVPTEHSGNTIYF.

This rearrangement joins TRBV28 to TRBJ2-7; D may be TRBD1 (5 bases). Trimming took 4 bases from V and 2 from J, leaving 12 bases between them. From germline, CDR1 is MDHEN and CDR2 SYDVKM. CDR3 length: 14 residues. The CDR3: CASSSVSGPYEQYF. In nucleotides, the CDR3 is TGTGCCAGCAGTTCCGTTTCAGGGCCCTACGAGCAGTACTTC.

The chain is built from TRBV24-1 and TRBJ1-2; unclear D gene. V lost 4 bases to trimming and J lost 1 base, with 9 bases between them. The germline V gene encodes CDR1 KGHDR and CDR2 SFDVKD. This CDR3 contains 14 residues. In DNA form, the CDR3 reads TGTGCCACCAGTGAATCCGGAGGTAACTATGGCTACACCTTC. Encoded protein: CATSESGGNYGYTF.

The chain joins TRBV9 to TRBJ2-3; D is perhaps TRBD1 (5 bases). The CDR3 is made up of 14 amino acids. The germline CDR1 and CDR2 sequences are SGDLS and YYNGEE. V was cut by 2 bases and J by 2 bases, with 9 bases left in between. The CDR3 sequence is CASSVKDTTDTQYF. The CDR3 DNA sequence: TGTGCCAGCAGCGTGAAGGACACCACAGATACGCAGTATTTT.

This chain joins TRBV5-1 and TRBJ1-1; tentatively, D is TRBD1 (5 bases). The V gene lost 3 bases and the J gene lost 2 bases, with 11 bases spanning the gap. The CDR3 runs to 14 residues. Germline CDR1 reads SGHRS; CDR2 reads YFSETQ. CDR3 in DNA: TGCGCCAGCAGCTGGGGCCAGGAAAACACTGAAGCTTTCTTT. Its translation is CASSWGQENTEAFF. The whole variable domain, remainder taken from reference TRBV5-1 and TRBJ1-1, is KAGVTQTPRYLIKTRGQQVTLSCSPISGHRSVSWYQQTPGQGLQFLFEYFSETQRNKGNFPGRFSGRQFSNSRSEMNVSTLELGDSALYLCASSWGQENTEAFFGQGTRLTVV.

This clone was observed a single time. The V and J genes are TRBV7-2 and TRBJ2-2; TRBD2 agrees at 9 bases. This CDR3 comprises 15 residues. V shed 6 bases, J shed 3 bases, and the junction held 5 bases outside the gene matches. Germline values: CDR1 SGHTA, CDR2 FQGNSA. This CDR3 reads CASRNLAGYTGELFF. The DNA for the CDR3 is TGTGCCAGCAGAAATCTAGCGGGGTACACCGGGGAGCTGTTTTTT.

The V call is TRBV19, the J call TRBJ2-2, with 14 positions matching TRBD2. CDR3 size: 19 residues. The junction had 12 bases not matched to a gene; V was cut back by 5 bases and J by 4 bases. Germline assignment: CDR1 LNHDA and CDR2 SQIVND (reference sequence). CDR3 sequence (DNA): TGTGCCAGTAGTCCTTCCCTTGGACTAGCGGGGGGTGGCACCGGGGAGCTGTTTTTT. Amino acid sequence: CASSPSLGLAGGGTGELFF.

This rearrangement joins TRBV19 to TRBJ2-2; 10 nucleotides agree with TRBD1. Trimming cost V 3 bases and J 4 bases; bases outside gene matches: 8. CDR1 and CDR2 (germline): LNHDA, SQIVND (reference sequence). The CDR3 runs to 17 residues. CDR3 sequence (DNA): TGTGCCAGTAGTATCGGGACAGGGGCTCCTTCCACCGGGGAGCTGTTTTTT. Translated: CASSIGTGAPSTGELFF.

The rearrangement joins TRBV28 to TRBJ1-5, with a weak D call TRBD1 (5 bases). This CDR3 spans 13 amino acids. Trimming took off 5 bases at V and 4 bases at J, with 9 bases between the two ends. CDR1 is MDHEN, CDR2 SYDVKM, per germline. The CDR3 loop is CASSPRANQPQHF. CDR3 sequence (DNA): TGTGCCAGCAGTCCCAGGGCTAATCAGCCCCAGCATTTT. The whole variable domain, remainder taken from reference TRBV28 and TRBJ1-5, is DVKVTQSSRYLVKRTGEKVFLECVQDMDHENMFWYRQDPGLGLRLIYFSYDVKMKEKGDIPEGYSVSREKKERFSLILESASTNQTSMYLCASSPRANQPQHFGDGTRLSIL.

V is TRBV7-9 and J is TRBJ2-7, with D possibly being TRBD2 (5 bases). CDR3 size: 13 residues. CDR1 and CDR2 from the germline V gene are SEHNR and FQNEAQ (reference sequence). V was shortened by 5 bases and J by 2 bases, with 10 bases between the two germline ends. CDR3 coding DNA: TGTGCCAGCAGCAGGACTGAGACCTACGAGCAGTACTTC. Translated: CASSRTETYEQYF.

The DNA for the CDR3 is TGTGCCAGCACTAATGGGGGGTACAATGAGCAGTTCTTC. It yields the protein CASTNGGYNEQFF. V and J are TRBV6-6 and TRBJ2-1, with D perhaps TRBD2 (6 bases). This CDR3 region has 13 residues. In germline, CDR1 is MNHNY, CDR2 SVGAGI (reference sequence). Trimming removed 7 bases from V and 4 bases from J, with 11 bases in between.

This chain joins TRBV6-5 and TRBJ2-2; possibly TRBD2 for D (5 bases). Trimming cost V 6 bases and J 0 bases, with 11 bases left between them. CDR1 is MNHEY, CDR2 SVGAGI, per germline. The CDR3 is 15 amino acids. The CDR3 DNA is TGTGCCAGCAGCCAGAGCGGAACGAACACCGGGGAGCTGTTTTTT. It is translated as CASSQSGTNTGELFF.

The J gene is TRBJ1-2, the V gene TRBV13; 9 bases are shared with TRBD1. This CDR3 region has 15 residues. The germline V gene encodes CDR1 PRHDT and CDR2 FYEKMQ (reference sequence). The trim removed 5 bases at V and 1 base at J, leaving 5 bases unmatched. The CDR3 reads CASSRQGVLNYGYTF. As DNA, the CDR3 is TGTGCCAGCAGCCGACAGGGGGTCCTTAACTATGGCTACACCTTC.

This chain connects TRBV28 to TRBJ2-2; perhaps TRBD1 as D (6 bases). The germline V gene has CDR1 MDHEN and CDR2 SYDVKM. Trimming pared 3 bases from V and 6 bases from J, leaving 17 bases between. The CDR3 has 16 amino acids. DNA for the CDR3: TGTGCCAGCAGTTTGCAGACTGGACAGAAAGCCGGGGAGCTGTTTTTT. Translated: CASSLQTGQKAGELFF.

The chain is built from TRBV28 and TRBJ1-2; TRBD1 matches 9 bases. The length of the CDR3 is 14 residues. From germline, CDR1 is MDHEN and CDR2 SYDVKM. Trimming cost V 5 bases and J 12 bases; bases outside gene matches: 13. The CDR3 DNA reads TGTGCCAGCAGTCCATATACCGGGACAGGGTCCGACACCTTC. Translated: CASSPYTGTGSDTF.

This chain uses TRBV27 with TRBJ2-1; possibly TRBD1 for D (6 bases). V was cut by 3 bases and J by 1 base, with 7 bases left in between. The CDR3 loop spans 14 amino acids. Germline CDR1 MNHEY, CDR2 SMNVEV (reference sequence). The CDR3 DNA sequence: TGTGCCAGCAGTTTGGGGGCGTCCTACAATGAGCAGTTCTTC. Its translation is CASSLGASYNEQFF.

A word on this clone: The germline gene is not matched at one end of the junction; a read error may be the cause. The rearrangement links TRBV15 to TRBJ1-6; unclear D gene. The CDR3 loop spans 14 amino acids. In germline, CDR1 is LNHNV, CDR2 YYDKDF (reference sequence). The CDR3 DNA is TGTGCCACCAGCAGAGATCGGGGTAATGCACCCCTCCACTTT. It yields the protein CATSRDRGNAPLHF.

V and J are TRBV14 and TRBJ2-3; 8 nucleotides align to TRBD2. The CDR3 is 16 residues long. J was trimmed by 6 bases and V by 0 bases; bases with no gene match: 8. Per the germline V gene, CDR1 is SGHDN and CDR2 is FVKESK. This chain's CDR3 is CASSQDRPSGRDTQYF. CDR3 nucleotides: TGTGCCAGCAGCCAAGATAGGCCTAGCGGGCGGGATACGCAGTATTTT.